Described below is a single T cell receptor beta chain sequence and its context. The antigen is not known. The data were obtained in a study of T cell responses to AZD1222 COVID-19 vaccine. Study in general: The study pooled second doses at about 4 or about 12 weeks. Findings of the study overall: Mostly white British, mostly female donors; authors suggested clonal diversity may be underestimated. Baseline serostatus was positive in only 5 to 7 AZD1222 recipients.

V lost 5 bases to trimming and J lost 1 base, with 12 bases between them. CDR1 is SGHTA, CDR2 FQGTGA, per germline. This CDR3 spans 15 amino acids. Clones were sequenced by immunoSEQ multiplex PCR, and TCRdb holds only the in-frame ones, with some missing. Of 120,000 or so clones detected, 75% to 90% appear once; the ten largest clones hold about 8.6%. The sequenced sample was peripheral blood, obtained on day 0 of AZD1222 vaccination. V gene TRBV7-3 combines with J gene TRBJ1-3; the D gene is possibly TRBD1 (6 bases). This TCR was recovered from an adult in good health. The CDR3 DNA follows: TGTGCCAGCAGCCTAGGGGGAGCTTCTGGAAACACCATATATTTT. The encoded protein is CASSLGGASGNTIYF.